The clone carrying this TCR beta chain was counted a few times. Antigen: not known. Profiled with immunoSEQ multiplex PCR; TCRdb holds only in-frame clones, not every one. The sample has tens of thousands of clones; 75% to 85% are singletons. The CDR3 runs 13 residues. The germline CDR1 and CDR2 sequences are LNHDA and SQIVND (reference sequence). The V gene lost 5 bases and the J gene lost 4 bases, with 9 bases spanning the gap. The data derive from a study of T cell responses to AZD1222 COVID-19 vaccine. Broader study findings: Variant regions that are unmutated are reportedly the target of nearly half of spike-specific TCRs. Just a handful of AZD1222 recipients tested seropositive at baseline.

The TCR was taken from an adult in good health. This chain links TRBV19 with TRBJ1-5, with D possibly being TRBD1 (5 bases). The sample consisted of peripheral blood, taken on day 0 of AZD1222 vaccination. The CDR3 DNA follows: TGTGCCAGTAGTGCCGGGGGGAATCAGCCCCAGCATTTT. Protein: CASSAGGNQPQHF.